The present entry profiles one T cell receptor (beta chain) with its context. Its specificity is unknown. The record originates from a study of chemoradiotherapy in HPV16-positive cancers. Across the whole study: Candidate HPV-specific T-cell clones and common TCR motifs came from functional assays in two HPV16-positive patients.

TCRdb keeps only in-frame clones here, not all; method: immunoSEQ multiplex PCR. The sample consists of 9,500 to 15,000 clones, 85% to 90% of them appearing once. CDR1 is MNHEY, CDR2 SMNVEV, per germline (reference sequence). CDR3 length: 14 residues. The J segment lost 7 bases and the V segment lost 5 bases, leaving 6 bases of the junction unmatched. Study conclusions and caveats: Candidate HPV-specific clones and E7-related TCR motifs grew in tumor during treatment.

V usage is TRBV27 and J usage is TRBJ2-1; TRBD1 agrees at 9 bases. The source is a human donor with HPV-associated anogenital cancer. Sampling took place from a patient who underwent chemoradiotherapy. This CDR3 reads CASSGTGNWNEQFF. DNA of the CDR3: TGTGCCAGCAGTGGGACAGGGAATTGGAATGAGCAGTTCTTC.